The sequence of this TCR beta chain was determined in a study of T cells in women clearing cervical HPV infection. Study-level information: HLA type stays a possible confounder, typing being limited.

Prevalent HPV16 infections were excluded; only incident single HPV16 infections included. Cervical HPV DNA detected by MY09/MY11 PCR, typed by dot-blot. The protocol was immunoSEQ multiplex PCR, while the TCRdb copy is restricted to in-frame clones and leaves out a portion. The listing contains over 15,000 clones. In the case of this clone: The CDR3 end is not reached by the read, which stops 3 residues before it; the germline J gene fills it in.

Germline values: CDR1 LNHDA, CDR2 SQIVND (reference sequence). The CDR3 runs to 16 residues. This chain connects TRBV19 to TRBJ1-2; 7 positions match TRBD1. Sequenced: blood buffy coat. The receptor comes from a woman between 18 and 69 years old with a cervical HPV16 infection that either progressed to CIN3+ or cleared (not recorded which). The CDR3: CASSLPPGGIYNEYTF. CDR3 DNA, as far as it was read: TGTGCCAGTAGTCTCCCCCCAGGGGGAATCTACAATGAA.